This T cell receptor (beta chain) was recovered during a study of blood T cell repertoires in COVID-19. Overall study context: Collection of acute and convalescent COVID-19 samples took place in the United States, Italy and Spain. T cells, B-cell-depleted T cells, or PBMCs supplied cDNA or gDNA.

In the original workflow: Counts of nucleated cells, estimated from reference gene primer amplification, were obtained. The protocol was immunoSEQ multiplex PCR, while the TCRdb copy is restricted to in-frame clones and leaves out a portion. The V and J calls and the clone size are those of that table, but D and trimming were determined from the DNA. The sample lists 150,000 to 200,000 clones; 85% to 95% were seen once. V was shortened by 5 bases and J by 8 bases, with 15 bases between the two germline ends. The CDR3 has 13 amino acids. Germline CDR1 SGHAT, CDR2 FQNNGV. Sample: peripheral blood. The TCR sequence derives from a woman aged 45-65 years with acute or convalescent COVID-19. The V and J genes are TRBV11-2 and TRBJ1-2; D remains unclear. Here the CDR3 reads CASSPTSVKGYTF. CDR3 DNA sequence: TGTGCCAGCAGCCCAACTTCCGTGAAGGGCTACACCTTC.